This TCR beta chain derives from a study of cytomegalovirus exposure and HLA in healthy donors. About the study: Around 85 million unique TCR sequences came from HLA-typed donors in an early release. Overall study findings and caveats: HLA allele associations emerged for about 16,000 TCR beta sequences in a later analysis, at 0.05 false discovery rate. Several of the most significant clusters appeared, in a later analysis, to be linked to common viral pathogens. Per a prior analysis, the majority of TCR beta V segments were productive roughly 87% or roughly 30% of the time.

It was with 60 Vbeta and 13 Jbeta primers that the PCR ran. TCRdb's table, derived via immunoSEQ multiplex PCR, lists solely in-frame clones and lacks some. The sample has around 100,000 clones, approximately 80% seen once; the top ten hold nearly 3.5%. Concerning this clone itself: Its antigen is not identified.

The CDR3 runs to 17 residues. CDR1 and CDR2 (germline): GTSNPN, SVGIG (reference sequence). V dropped 0 bases and J dropped 5 bases, with 22 bases sitting between them. The sequencing sample was made of PBMCs. The source of this sequence is a man aged 30 to 39 in good health and CMV-seropositive. The rearrangement uses TRBV30 and TRBJ1-1, with D perhaps matching TRBD1 (5 bases). CDR3 residues: CAWSVNSPGLLGTEAFF. CDR3 DNA: TGTGCCTGGAGTGTGAATTCGCCGGGACTCTTGGGAACTGAAGCTTTCTTT.